This T cell receptor (beta chain) is drawn from a study of blood T cell repertoires in COVID-19. Germline CDR1 and CDR2: SQVTM and ANQGSEA. Trimming shortened V by 5 bases and J by 2 bases, and 20 bases separated the two germline ends. The CDR3 consists of 16 residues. TCRdb's copy holds only in-frame clones and misses some; the assay was immunoSEQ multiplex PCR. The sample has approximately 160,000 clones; roughly 83% are singletons. The sequenced sample consisted of peripheral blood. This clonotype originated in a man aged 18 to 29 with active or convalescent COVID-19. The gene calls are TRBV29-1 and TRBJ2-3; maybe TRBD1 (6 bases). CDR3 sequence reads: CSVRAGGRDYTDTQYF. The CDR3, as DNA: TGCAGCGTTCGAGCTGGGGGCAGGGATTACACAGATACGCAGTATTTT.